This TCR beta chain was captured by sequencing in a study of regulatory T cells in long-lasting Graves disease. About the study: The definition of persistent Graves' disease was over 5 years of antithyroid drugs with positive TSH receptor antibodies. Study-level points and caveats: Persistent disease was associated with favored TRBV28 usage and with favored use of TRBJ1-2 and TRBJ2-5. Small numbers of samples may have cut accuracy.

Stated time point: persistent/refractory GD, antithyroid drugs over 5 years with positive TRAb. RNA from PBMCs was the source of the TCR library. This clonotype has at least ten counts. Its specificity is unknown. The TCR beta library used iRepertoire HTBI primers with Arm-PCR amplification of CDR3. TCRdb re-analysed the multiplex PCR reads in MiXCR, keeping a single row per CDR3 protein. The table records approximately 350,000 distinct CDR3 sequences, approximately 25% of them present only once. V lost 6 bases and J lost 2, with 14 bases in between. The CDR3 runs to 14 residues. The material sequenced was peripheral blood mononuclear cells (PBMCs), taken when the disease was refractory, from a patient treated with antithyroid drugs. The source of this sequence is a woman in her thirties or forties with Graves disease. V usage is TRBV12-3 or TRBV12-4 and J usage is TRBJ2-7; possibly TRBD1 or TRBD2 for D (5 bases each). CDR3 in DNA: TGTGCCAGCAGGTGGGACGGCGGAACCTACGAGCAGTACTTC. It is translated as CASRWDGGTYEQYF.